Each of the 8 T cell receptor beta chains below was sequenced from the same sample in a study of T cells in Graves' hyperthyroidism and ophthalmopathy. TCR beta CDR3 regions were amplified from RNA. First-round RT-PCR with HTBI primers amplified the TCR CDR3 region. From the multiplex PCR reads, TCRdb called clonotypes with MiXCR, one entry per CDR3 protein. The sample consists of over 300,000 distinct CDR3 sequences, over 11% of them appearing once. Source material: blood. These TCRs come from a woman aged 55-69 years with Graves' hyperthyroidism.

This clonotype was recorded at least ten times. The J gene is TRBJ2-2, the V gene TRBV7-3; D is undetermined. V was trimmed by 1 base and J by 2 bases, leaving 8 bases between them. The CDR3 loop spans 15 amino acids. The germline CDR1 and CDR2 sequences are SGHTA and FQGTGA. The CDR3 here is CASSLMWPNTGELFF. CDR3 in DNA: TGTGCCAGCAGCTTAATGTGGCCCAACACCGGGGAGCTGTTTTTT. Full variable domain (missing parts from reference TRBV7-3 and TRBJ2-2): GAGVSQTPSNKVTEKGKYVELRCDPISGHTALYWYRQSLGQGPEFLIYFQGTGAADDSGLPNDRFFAVRPEGSVSTLKIQRTERGDSAVYLCASSLMWPNTGELFFGEGSRLTVL.

For this clonotype: A much larger clonotype is one base distant, so this may be a read error. The chain recombines TRBV20-1 with TRBJ2-3, with a weak D call TRBD2 (5 bases). CDR1 and CDR2 (germline): DFQATT, SNEGSKA (reference sequence). This CDR3 has 15 residues. V was clipped by 5 bases and J by 0 bases, with 15 bases between them. DNA of the CDR3: TGCAGTGCTCTACCCCGAAGCGGAAGCACAGATACGCAGTATTTT. Amino acids: CSALPRSGSTDTQYF.

This clonotype was recorded a few times. This rearrangement joins TRBV7-9 to TRBJ1-2; D may be TRBD1 (5 bases). This CDR3 has 13 amino acids. The V end lost 5 bases, the J end lost 7 bases, and 14 bases lay between the germline ends. Per germline, CDR1 SEHNR and CDR2 FQNEAQ (reference sequence). CDR3 sequence: CASSPGIRAGYTF. CDR3 nucleotide sequence: TGTGCCAGCAGCCCCGGGATCAGGGCTGGCTACACCTTC.

This clonotype was recorded at least ten times. V usage is TRBV27 and J usage is TRBJ2-1, with D perhaps matching TRBD2 (5 bases). V was trimmed by 1 base and J by 0 bases, leaving 7 bases between them. Germline-derived CDR1 and CDR2 are MNHEY and SMNVEV (reference sequence). CDR3 length: 15 residues. The CDR3 nucleotides read TGTGCCAGCAGTTTATTTGGGAGCTCCTACAATGAGCAGTTCTTC. Its translation: CASSLFGSSYNEQFF.

The table lists this clonotype with many counts. CDR3 in amino acids: CASSAITSGATDTQYF. CDR3 nucleotides: TGTGCCAGCAGTGCGATAACTAGCGGCGCCACAGATACGCAGTATTTT. The chain combines TRBV6-1 with TRBJ2-3; 8 bases are shared with TRBD2. The V segment lost 4 bases and the J segment 2 bases; nucleotides outside the gene matches: 8. Germline assignment: CDR1 MNHNS and CDR2 SASEGT. There are 16 residues in the CDR3.

This clonotype was seen many times. This chain connects TRBV19 to TRBJ1-1; 9 positions agree with TRBD1. This CDR3 has 17 residues. Per the germline V gene, CDR1 is LNHDA and CDR2 is SQIVND (reference sequence). With 5 bases clipped from V and 1 base from J, the junction kept 11 bases outside the gene matches. The CDR3 bases are TGTGCCAGTAGTGCCTACCGACAGGGGGGCACGAACACTGAAGCTTTCTTT. Protein sequence: CASSAYRQGGTNTEAFF.

This clonotype was seen ten or more times. J is TRBJ2-1 and V is TRBV6-2 or TRBV6-3, with a weak D call TRBD1 (7 bases). The V end was cut by 6 bases, the J end by 4 bases, with 16 bases between. In germline, CDR1 is MNHEY, CDR2 SVGEGT. The CDR3 is made up of 15 amino acids. As DNA, the CDR3 is TGTGCCAGCAGCTCCCGGGCAGGGGGGTACAATGAGCAGTTCTTC. Translated, it gives CASSSRAGGYNEQFF.

This clonotype occurred many times. This sequence joins TRBV2 and TRBJ2-3; D is unresolved. The CDR3 loop spans 13 amino acids. V was cut by 3 bases and J by 4 bases, with 8 bases left in between. CDR1 is SNHLY, CDR2 FYNNEI, per germline. The CDR3 DNA sequence: TGTGCCAGCAGTGATGTGGCTTCAGATACGCAGTATTTT. This gives the protein CASSDVASDTQYF.